This T cell receptor beta chain was recovered during a study of T cell responses to AZD1222 COVID-19 vaccine. With respect to this clone: What it recognizes is unknown.

Clones were sequenced by immunoSEQ multiplex PCR, and TCRdb holds only the in-frame ones, with some missing. The sample contains 46,000 or so clones, 80% to 95% of which appear only once. General study points: The number of AZD1222 recipients seropositive at baseline was only five or six.

There are 15 residues in the CDR3. CDR1 and CDR2 from the germline V gene are MNHNS and SASEGT. J gave up 7 bases and V 3 bases, and 10 bases lay outside the gene matches. The specimen was peripheral blood, collected 28 days after the second AZD1222 dose. The chain uses TRBV6-1 and TRBJ2-3, with TRBD2 matching 7 bases. The clonotype was recovered from an adult who received the AZD1222 COVID-19 vaccine. The CDR3 DNA reads as TGTGCCAGCAGTGATACGGGGGGTAGTTCGCATACGCAGTATTTT. Translation: CASSDTGGSSHTQYF.